The sequence of this T cell receptor beta chain was determined in a study of cytomegalovirus exposure and HLA in healthy donors. Study as a whole: The same platform was used for the 110 or so validation repertoires as for the approximately 730 first-cohort repertoires, as reported in a later analysis. Study results and caveats: The authors enumerated 150 to 200 TCR beta chains as linked to cytomegalovirus. Through in vitro validation, a few CMV-associated chains were shown to be specific for CMV antigens. Despite most TCR sequences being rare, some public TCRs occurred in many donors.

To note about this clone: Its antigen is as yet unknown.

This CDR3 has 16 amino acids. The trim removed 6 bases at V and 3 bases at J, leaving 5 bases unmatched. Germline CDR1 ENHRY, CDR2 SYGVKD. Assay used: immunoSEQ multiplex PCR; TCRdb lists only in-frame clones, some missing. This sample yields 65,000 or so clones, of which 90% to 95% are seen a single time; roughly 4.4% belongs to the top ten. The rearrangement joins TRBV10-3 to TRBJ2-2; TRBD2 aligns across 12 bases. This clonotype was obtained from a man between 18 and 35 years old in good health and CMV-seropositive. Sequencing used PBMCs. The DNA for the CDR3 is TGTGCCATCAGCCGACTAGCGGGGGCTGACACCGGGGAGCTGTTTTTT. This encodes CAISRLAGADTGELFF.